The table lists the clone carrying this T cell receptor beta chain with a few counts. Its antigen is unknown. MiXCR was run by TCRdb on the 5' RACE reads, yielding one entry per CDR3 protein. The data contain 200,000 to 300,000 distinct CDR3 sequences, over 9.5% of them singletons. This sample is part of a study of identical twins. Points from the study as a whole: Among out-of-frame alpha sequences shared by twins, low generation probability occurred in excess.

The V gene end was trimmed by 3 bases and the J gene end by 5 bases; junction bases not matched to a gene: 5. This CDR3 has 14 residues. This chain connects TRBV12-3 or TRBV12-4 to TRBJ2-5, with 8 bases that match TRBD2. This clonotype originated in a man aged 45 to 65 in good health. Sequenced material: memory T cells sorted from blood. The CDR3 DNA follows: TGTGCCAGCAGTTTCGGGGGGGGAGGGGAGACCCAGTACTTC. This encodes CASSFGGGGETQYF.